A single TCR beta chain is shown here with its context. The sample originates from a study of T cell changes during pregnancy in multiple sclerosis. Sequenced by immunoSEQ multiplex PCR; TCRdb stores in-frame clones only, minus some. This table holds 85,000 to 95,000 clones, about nine tenths found once. Trimming removed 7 bases at V and 6 bases at J, with 13 bases between. The germline V gene encodes CDR1 LNHDA and CDR2 SQIVND (reference sequence). The CDR3 has 13 residues. The sequence derives from a female donor in good health, enrolled as a control in a pregnancy study. V gene TRBV19 combines with J gene TRBJ1-5; possible D gene TRBD1, 6 bases. Source: peripheral blood, taken after pregnancy. The chain's CDR3 is CASTTGFGQPQHF. DNA for the CDR3: TGTGCCAGTACTACAGGGTTCGGTCAGCCCCAGCATTTT. The whole variable domain, filled in from reference TRBV19 and TRBJ1-5, reads DGGITQSPKYLFRKEGQNVTLSCEQNLNHDAMYWYRQDPGQGLRLIYYSQIVNDFQKGDIAEGYSVSREKKESFPLTVTSAQKNPTAFYLCASTTGFGQPQHFGDGTRLSIL.